The count of the clone carrying this T cell receptor beta chain is one. What it binds is not known. Original methodology: From ImmunoSEQ came sequences covering only the junction and carrying no quality scores, so filtering differed. TCRdb's copy holds only in-frame clones and misses some; the assay was immunoSEQ multiplex PCR. V and J calls and clone size follow that table, whereas D and trimming were derived from the DNA. The repertoire holds about 680,000 clones, around 92% seen once, with more than 20% in the top ten. The sample originates from a study of shared clonotypes between healthy human individuals. CDR1 is SQVTM and CDR2 is ANQGSEA in the germline V gene. Trimming pared 2 bases from V and 0 bases from J, leaving 7 bases between. This CDR3 is built from 13 residues. CD8 cells regarded as naive lacked CD45RO, were positively chosen for CCR7, and omitted terminally differentiated effector memory CD45RA+ cells. Donors comprised healthy HIV-negative adults lacking recent acute infections or vaccinations.

Findings of the study overall: Estimated richness was generally greater in naive than memory subsets.

The sequence was obtained from a young man in good health. The specimen was naive CD8+ T cells sorted from blood. The rearrangement uses TRBV29-1 and TRBJ1-1; D is uncertain. As DNA, the CDR3 is TGCAGCGTTGAACAGGCTATGAACACTGAAGCTTTCTTT. Translating gives CSVEQAMNTEAFF. The full variable domain, its missing parts supplied by reference TRBV29-1 and TRBJ1-1, is SAVISQKPSRDICQRGTSLTIQCQVDSQVTMMFWYRQQPGQSLTLIATANQGSEATYESGFVIDKFPISRPNLTFSTLTVSNMSPEDSSIYLCSVEQAMNTEAFFGQGTRLTVV.